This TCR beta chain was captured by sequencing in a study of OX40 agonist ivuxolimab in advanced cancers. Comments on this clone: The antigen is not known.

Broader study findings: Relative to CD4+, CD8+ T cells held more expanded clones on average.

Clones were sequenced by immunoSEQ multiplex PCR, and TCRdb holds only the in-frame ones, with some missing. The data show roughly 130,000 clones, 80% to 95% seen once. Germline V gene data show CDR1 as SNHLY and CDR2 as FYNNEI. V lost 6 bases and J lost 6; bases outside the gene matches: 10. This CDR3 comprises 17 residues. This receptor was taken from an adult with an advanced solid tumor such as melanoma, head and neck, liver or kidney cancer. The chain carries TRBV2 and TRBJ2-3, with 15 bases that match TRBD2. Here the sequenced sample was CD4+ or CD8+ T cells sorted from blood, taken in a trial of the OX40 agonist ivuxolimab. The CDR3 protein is CASRGTGTSGGLDTQYF. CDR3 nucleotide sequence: TGTGCCAGCAGAGGAACCGGGACTAGCGGGGGGCTTGATACGCAGTATTTT.